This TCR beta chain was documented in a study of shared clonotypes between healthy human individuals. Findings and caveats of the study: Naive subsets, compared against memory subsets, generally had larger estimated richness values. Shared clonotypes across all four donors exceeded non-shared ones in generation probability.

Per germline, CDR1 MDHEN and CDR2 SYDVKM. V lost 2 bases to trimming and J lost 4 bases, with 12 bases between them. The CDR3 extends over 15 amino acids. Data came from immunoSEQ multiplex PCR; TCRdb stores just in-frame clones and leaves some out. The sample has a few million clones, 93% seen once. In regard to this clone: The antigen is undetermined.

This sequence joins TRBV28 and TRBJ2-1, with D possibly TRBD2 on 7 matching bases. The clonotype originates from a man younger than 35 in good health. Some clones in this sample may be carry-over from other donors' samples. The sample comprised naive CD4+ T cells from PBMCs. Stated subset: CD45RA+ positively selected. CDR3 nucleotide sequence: TGTGCCAGCAGTTTACGGGGGGCGGTTTACAATGAGCAGTTCTTC. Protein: CASSLRGAVYNEQFF. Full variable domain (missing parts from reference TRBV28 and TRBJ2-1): DVKVTQSSRYLVKRTGEKVFLECVQDMDHENMFWYRQDPGLGLRLIYFSYDVKMKEKGDIPEGYSVSREKKERFSLILESASTNQTSMYLCASSLRGAVYNEQFFGPGTRLTVL.